Listed here are 30 T cell receptor beta chains from one sample, sequenced in a study of OX40 agonist ivuxolimab in advanced cancers. Clones were sequenced by immunoSEQ multiplex PCR, and TCRdb holds only the in-frame ones, with some missing. The data contain about 69,000 clones, almost 85% of them seen just once; the ten biggest clones take up approximately 8.7%. Sequences were derived from CD4+ or CD8+ T cells sorted from blood, sampled in a trial of the OX40 agonist ivuxolimab. The receptors derive from an adult with an advanced solid tumor such as melanoma, head and neck, liver or kidney cancer.

This clone appeared a single time. The chain combines TRBV4-3 with TRBJ1-2, with TRBD1 matching over 7 bases. The CDR3 is 13 residues long. From germline, CDR1 is LGHNA and CDR2 YSLEER. V trimming: 5 bases; J trimming: 8 bases; junction bases outside the gene matches: 8. CDR3 nucleotides: TGCGCCAGCAGCGGGCAGGGGGTAGACGGCTACACCTTC. It encodes CASSGQGVDGYTF.

The chain combines TRBV5-1 with TRBJ2-1; 12 nucleotides match TRBD2. V shed 2 bases and J 1 base; nucleotides not matched to a gene: 10. The CDR3 spans 19 residues. Germline values: CDR1 SGHRS, CDR2 YFSETQ. The CDR3, as DNA: TGCGCCAGCAGCTTTCGGACTAGCGGGGCCGGCGGGTCCTACAATGAGCAGTTCTTC. Its protein is CASSFRTSGAGGSYNEQFF.

This sequence joins TRBV4-3 and TRBJ2-3; no clear D. V was cut by 1 base and J by 2 bases, with 7 bases left in between. The CDR3 is 14 residues long. Germline values: CDR1 LGHNA, CDR2 YSLEER. The CDR3 DNA reads as TGCGCCAGCAGCCAAGGCCCGACCACAGATACGCAGTATTTT. It encodes CASSQGPTTDTQYF.

The chain links TRBV7-9 to TRBJ2-7; D remains ambiguous. CDR1 is SEHNR and CDR2 is FQNEAQ in the germline V gene (reference sequence). There are 13 residues in the CDR3. Trimming shortened V by 4 bases and J by 0 bases, and 7 bases separated the two germline ends. In DNA form, the CDR3 reads TGTGCCAGCAGCTCGACTGTCTCCTACGAGCAGTACTTC. This gives the protein CASSSTVSYEQYF.

The chain carries TRBV5-4 and TRBJ2-7, with 10 bases identical to TRBD2. Trimming took 4 bases from V and 4 from J; bases not matched to a gene: 8. The germline gives CDR1 SGHNT, CDR2 YYREEE (reference sequence). The CDR3 has 15 amino acids. As DNA, the CDR3 is TGTGCCAGCAGCCGAACCGGGACTAGCGTATACGAGCAGTACTTC. This codes for CASSRTGTSVYEQYF.

This clone was recorded only once. V is TRBV5-4 and J is TRBJ1-2; D uncertain. Germline V gives CDR1 SGHNT, CDR2 YYREEE (reference sequence). Trimming removed 4 bases from V and 0 bases from J, with 13 bases in between. The CDR3 has 15 residues. In DNA, the CDR3 is TGTGCCAGCAGCCCGTTATTCGAATCTAACTATGGCTACACCTTC. It yields the protein CASSPLFESNYGYTF.

This sequence joins TRBV28 and TRBJ1-1; a weak D match, TRBD1 (6 bases). Trimming shortened V by 5 bases and J by 4 bases, and 26 bases separated the two germline ends. CDR3 length: 18 residues. Germline V lookup: CDR1 MDHEN, CDR2 SYDVKM. The chain's CDR3 is CASSRQDGANRDSTEAFF. The CDR3 nucleotides are TGTGCCAGCAGTCGACAGGACGGCGCGAATAGGGACTCCACTGAAGCTTTCTTT.

This clone appeared a few times. The rearrangement joins TRBV14 to TRBJ1-6; a possible D gene is TRBD1 (5 bases). CDR1 SGHDN and CDR2 FVKESK come from the germline V gene. CDR3 length: 14 amino acids. Trimming took 1 base from V and 7 from J, leaving 8 bases between them. The CDR3 loop is CASSQVGGNSPLHF. CDR3 nucleotide sequence: TGTGCCAGCAGCCAAGTTGGGGGGAATTCACCCCTCCACTTT.

J is TRBJ2-6 and V is TRBV28, with D tentatively TRBD1 (6 bases). The V gene's germline CDR1 is MDHEN and CDR2 SYDVKM. Trimming took off 4 bases at V and 0 bases at J, with 13 bases between the two ends. There are 17 residues in the CDR3. The CDR3, as DNA: TGTGCCAGCAGTTCCCCGGGACACCTCTCTGGGGCCAACGTCCTGACTTTC. Residues: CASSSPGHLSGANVLTF.

The chain recombines TRBV19 with TRBJ2-4; 7 bases map to TRBD1. V was clipped by 5 bases and J by 4 bases; unmatched bases: 5. This CDR3 contains 14 residues. Germline values: CDR1 LNHDA, CDR2 SQIVND (reference sequence). The CDR3 region is CASSSRDRKNIQYF. CDR3 bases: TGTGCCAGTAGTTCCCGGGACAGAAAAAACATTCAGTACTTC.

V is TRBV5-4 and J is TRBJ2-6, with a possible D match to TRBD2 (5 bases). CDR3 length: 15 amino acids. Trimming removed 3 bases at V and 8 bases at J, with 15 bases between. Germline CDR1 is SGHNT and CDR2 is YYREEE (reference sequence). The CDR3 spells CASSSNPGIPNVLTF. The CDR3 nucleotides read TGTGCCAGCAGCTCGAACCCCGGGATCCCCAACGTCCTGACTTTC.

V is TRBV7-6 and J is TRBJ2-5; TRBD2 aligns across 8 bases. Germline CDR1 SGHVS, CDR2 FNYEAQ. The CDR3 consists of 14 residues. The trim removed 3 bases at V and 7 bases at J, leaving 7 bases unmatched. The CDR3 is CASSLEYREGTQYF. CDR3 nucleotides: TGTGCCAGCAGCTTGGAATATCGGGAGGGGACCCAGTACTTC.

The rearrangement joins TRBV6-5 to TRBJ1-2; 9 nucleotides match TRBD1. The CDR3 loop spans 15 amino acids. The germline gives CDR1 MNHEY, CDR2 SVGAGI. The V and J ends lost 6 bases and 1 base, in that order; junction bases with no gene match: 6. In DNA, the CDR3 is TGTGCCAGCAGAAAACAGGGGGCGAGTAACTATGGCTACACCTTC. Protein product: CASRKQGASNYGYTF.

The sample holds a few counts of this clone. The chain carries TRBV28 and TRBJ1-1, with D perhaps matching TRBD1 (5 bases). The CDR3 length is 11 residues. In germline, CDR1 is MDHEN, CDR2 SYDVKM. V was pared by 5 bases and J by 9 bases, with 10 bases between. Here the CDR3 DNA reads TGTGCCAGCAGTCCAGACAGAAAAGCTTTCTTT. Protein product: CASSPDRKAFF.

The V gene is TRBV6-5, the J gene TRBJ1-5; 7 positions match TRBD1. CDR1 MNHEY and CDR2 SVGAGI come from the germline V gene. The CDR3 consists of 15 residues. V dropped 8 bases and J dropped 0; count of bases not matched to a gene: 7. In DNA form, the CDR3 reads TGTGCCAGCCGACGACGGGACAGTAGCAATCAGCCCCAGCATTTT. Amino acid sequence: CASRRRDSSNQPQHF.

The chain employs TRBV11-2 and TRBJ2-7, with D possibly matching TRBD2 (6 bases). Per germline, CDR1 SGHAT and CDR2 FQNNGV. CDR3 length equals 14 residues. Trimming shortened V by 2 bases and J by 0 bases, and 8 bases separated the two germline ends. The DNA of the CDR3 is TGTGCCAGCAGCTTAACGGGGGACTCCTACGAGCAGTACTTC. Its translation: CASSLTGDSYEQYF.

The chain uses TRBV4-1 and TRBJ1-5, with 9 bases lining up with TRBD1. The CDR3 contains 16 residues. Germline CDR1 is MGHRA and CDR2 is YSYEKL. V lost 3 bases to trimming and J lost 1 base; unmatched junction nucleotides: 4. The CDR3 reads CASSQTGQGSNQPQHF. The CDR3 DNA reads TGCGCCAGCAGCCAGACCGGACAGGGGAGCAATCAGCCCCAGCATTTT.

This chain uses TRBV9 with TRBJ2-5, with D tentatively TRBD2 (7 bases). The CDR3 is 17 amino acids. Germline lookup yields CDR1 SGDLS and CDR2 YYNGEE. Trimming left V 0 bases short and J 2 bases short, with 17 bases between. CDR3 nucleotides: TGTGCCAGCAGCGTAGCGGGGGGCTCCTGGTCACAAGAGACCCAGTACTTC. It translates to CASSVAGGSWSQETQYF.

The chain is built from TRBV7-9 and TRBJ2-1; weak D call: TRBD2 (5 bases). V lost 10 bases to trimming and J lost 7 bases, with 14 bases between them. The CDR3 consists of 12 residues. From germline, CDR1 is SEHNR and CDR2 FQNEAQ (reference sequence). CDR3 bases: TGTGCCATTCAAGGGAGACGGAATGAGCAGTTCTTC. Its protein is CAIQGRRNEQFF. Full variable domain (rest looked up from reference TRBV7-9 and TRBJ2-1): DTGVSQNPRHKITKRGQNVTFRCDPISEHNRLYWYRQTLGQGPEFLTYFQNEAQLEKSRLLSDRFSAERPKGSFSTLEIQRTEQGDSAMYLCAIQGRRNEQFFGPGTRLTVL.

V and J are TRBV9 and TRBJ2-6, with D possibly being TRBD1 (6 bases). Germline-derived CDR1 and CDR2 are SGDLS and YYNGEE. The CDR3 is made up of 17 amino acids. The V end lost 3 bases, the J end lost 4 bases, and 17 bases lay between the germline ends. CDR3 nucleotides: TGTGCCAGCAGCGGGGCGCGGACAGCTGGGGGGGCCAACGTCCTGACTTTC. It specifies CASSGARTAGGANVLTF.

This chain connects TRBV6-6 to TRBJ2-3, with 8 bases that match TRBD1. The CDR3 consists of 15 residues. V lost 0 bases and J lost 4; bases outside the gene matches: 3. Germline V lookup: CDR1 MNHNY, CDR2 SVGAGI (reference sequence). The DNA of the CDR3 is TGTGCCAGCAGTTACTCGACGACAGGGGCAGATACGCAGTATTTT. This encodes CASSYSTTGADTQYF.

The chain has TRBV21-1 and TRBJ2-2; the tabulated D call, TRBD2, remains unverified against the DNA. TRBV21-1 is a listed pseudogene. This CDR3 spans 17 amino acids. CDR3 coding DNA: TGTGCCAGCAGCAAATCTGCGGGACGTCCGAACACCGGGGAGCTGTTTTTT. It codes for CASSKSAGRPNTGELFF.

This clone was counted a single time. The chain recombines TRBV7-9 with TRBJ1-1, with D perhaps TRBD1 (6 bases). Trimming took off 1 base at V and 5 bases at J, with 11 bases between the two ends. The CDR3 extends over 14 amino acids. Germline V gives CDR1 SEHNR, CDR2 FQNEAQ (reference sequence). CDR3 DNA: TGTGCCAGCAGCTTAGAACAGGGCGTGACTGAAGCTTTCTTT. It encodes CASSLEQGVTEAFF.

V is TRBV28 and J is TRBJ1-2; possibly TRBD1 for D (6 bases). Germline CDR1 MDHEN, CDR2 SYDVKM. The CDR3 sequence is 13 residues long. The germline V and J ends were trimmed by 6 bases and 8 bases, with 16 bases remaining between them. This CDR3 reads CASRGDKLGGYTF. For the CDR3, the DNA is TGTGCCAGCAGAGGGGACAAGCTGGGGGGCTACACCTTC.

The chain couples TRBV2 to TRBJ2-5; TRBD2 aligns across 7 bases. The CDR3 has 14 amino acids. Trimming removed 0 bases from V and 5 bases from J; junction bases left unmatched: 3. The germline V gene has CDR1 SNHLY and CDR2 FYNNEI. DNA for the CDR3: TGTGCCAGCAGTGAAGCGGGGGGGAAGGAGACCCAGTACTTC. Its protein is CASSEAGGKETQYF.

The V and J genes are TRBV5-6 and TRBJ1-1; D is unresolved. There are 14 residues in the CDR3. Trimming left V 1 base short and J 1 base short, with 8 bases between. Germline V CDR1 and CDR2: SGHDT, YYEEEE. The DNA of the CDR3 is TGTGCCAGCAGCTTGTACAGCCAGAACACTGAAGCTTTCTTT. It translates to CASSLYSQNTEAFF.

The chain is built from TRBV5-5 and TRBJ2-7; possibly TRBD1 or TRBD2 for D (6 bases each). The CDR3 runs 16 residues. CDR1 is SGHKS, CDR2 YYEKEE, per germline (reference sequence). Trimming took off 4 bases at V and 1 base at J, with 18 bases between the two ends. In DNA, the CDR3 is TGTGCCAGCAGCCGCGGTGGAGGGGGGCCTTCCTACGAGCAGTACTTC. Residues: CASSRGGGGPSYEQYF. Full variable domain (missing parts from reference TRBV5-5 and TRBJ2-7): DAGVTQSPTHLIKTRGQQVTLRCSPISGHKSVSWYQQVLGQGPQFIFQYYEKEERGRGNFPDRFSARQFPNYSSELNVNALLLGDSALYLCASSRGGGGPSYEQYFGPGTRLTVT.

The chain carries TRBV6-1 and TRBJ1-5; D gene ambiguous. This CDR3 contains 11 residues. Germline CDR1 MNHNS, CDR2 SASEGT. Trimming took 4 bases from V and 9 from J, leaving 7 bases between them. This chain's CDR3 is CASSAVGPQHF. The DNA of the CDR3 is TGTGCCAGCAGTGCCGTAGGGCCCCAGCATTTT.

The CDR3 sequence is CASSLPGPGSRNEQYF. DNA of the CDR3: TGCGCCAGCAGCTTACCGGGACCCGGGAGTCGGAACGAGCAGTACTTC. The J gene is TRBJ2-7, the V gene TRBV5-1, with a weak D call TRBD2 (6 bases). Germline V gene data show CDR1 as SGHRS and CDR2 as YFSETQ. The CDR3 covers 16 residues. V shed 2 bases and J shed 5 bases, with 20 bases lying between them.

As to this clone: Other DNA sequences in the same sample also yield this CDR3. The chain is built from TRBV5-1 and TRBJ2-5; a possible D gene is TRBD2 (5 bases). Deletions cut 4 bases from V and 5 bases from J, with 12 bases between. This CDR3 has 13 residues. Germline values: CDR1 SGHRS, CDR2 YFSETQ. The CDR3 sequence is CASSPDPGETQYF. CDR3 nucleotides: TGCGCCAGCAGCCCCGACCCGGGGGAGACCCAGTACTTC.